This TCR beta chain came from a study of T cells in Graves' hyperthyroidism and ophthalmopathy. Amplified TCR beta CDR3 regions derived from RNA transcripts. A set of HTBI primers served as the primers for a first-round RT-PCR of the TCR CDR3. TCRdb re-analysed the multiplex PCR reads in MiXCR, keeping a single row per CDR3 protein. The sample has 600,000 to 700,000 distinct CDR3 sequences, approximately 15% seen once. This clonotype was found many times. This may be a read error: a much more frequent sequence differs by one nucleotide. Material: blood. The receptor was isolated from a woman aged 40 to 50 with Graves' ophthalmopathy.

CDR3 protein: CASSRRDTGRAQHF. The CDR3, as DNA: TGTGCCAGCAGTCGAAGGGACACGGGTAGGGCCCAGCATTTT. The V call is TRBV28, the J call TRBJ1-5, with a possible D match to TRBD1 (6 bases). CDR1 MDHEN and CDR2 SYDVKM come from the germline V gene. The CDR3 has 14 amino acids. The germline V and J ends were trimmed by 5 bases and 11 bases, with 19 bases remaining between them.